The 27 T cell receptor beta chains presented below share a single source sample, sequenced in a study of blood T cell repertoires in COVID-19. The assay was immunoSEQ multiplex PCR, and TCRdb's table has in-frame clones only and misses some. The table records 200,000 to 250,000 clones, roughly 87% of them present only once. The sequenced material came from peripheral blood. Receptor source: a woman between 18 and 29 years old who had recovered from COVID-19.

The gene calls are TRBV4-2 and TRBJ1-2; 7 bases agree with TRBD1. Per the germline V gene, CDR1 is LGHNA and CDR2 is YNFKEQ. The CDR3 is made up of 13 amino acids. Trimming cost V 4 bases and J 6 bases; bases outside gene matches: 5. The CDR3 sequence: CASSLTGSDGYTF. The CDR3, as DNA: TGTGCCAGCAGCCTGACAGGGTCTGATGGCTACACCTTC.

The CDR3 DNA reads as TGCGCCAGCGGCTGGGGTGTAGCGGGAGATCGGGACACCGGGGAGCTGTTTTTT. It encodes CASGWGVAGDRDTGELFF. This rearrangement joins TRBV4-3 to TRBJ2-2; 9 positions agree with TRBD2. The CDR3 runs 18 residues. V shed 8 bases, J shed 3 bases, and the junction held 16 bases outside the gene matches. Looked up from germline, CDR1 is LGHNA and CDR2 is YSLEER.

The genes are TRBV24-1 and TRBJ1-5; D is uncertain. Germline V gene lookup returns CDR1 KGHDR and CDR2 SFDVKD. With 4 bases removed from V and 11 bases from J, the gap between germline ends came to 8 bases. This CDR3 has 11 amino acids. The CDR3 sequence: CATSDPSSQHF. The CDR3 nucleotides are TGTGCCACCAGTGACCCCTCGTCCCAGCATTTT.

This chain uses TRBV25-1 with TRBJ1-2; 8 positions match TRBD1. The CDR3 contains 16 residues. Germline values: CDR1 MGHDK, CDR2 SYGVNS. V lost 1 base and J lost 6; bases outside the gene matches: 10. CDR3 bases: TGTGCCAGCAGTGAATCCCGGACAGGGATCGTGAATGGCTACACCTTC. This gives the protein CASSESRTGIVNGYTF.

V usage is TRBV3-1 (or the pseudogene TRBV3-2) and J usage is TRBJ1-6, with TRBD1 matching 9 bases. Germline V CDR1 and CDR2: LGHDT, YNNKEL (reference sequence). This CDR3 region has 14 residues. Unmatched junction bases numbered 5, after V lost 7 bases and J lost 7 bases. The CDR3 DNA reads TGTGCCAGCACCTGGGGACAGGGAAATTCACCCCTCCACTTT. This encodes CASTWGQGNSPLHF.

This clone appeared a few times. The chain recombines TRBV6-5 with TRBJ1-5, with TRBD1 identical over 8 bases. Germline V gives CDR1 MNHEY, CDR2 SVGAGI. J lost 2 bases, V lost 0 bases, and 0 bases had no gene match. The CDR3 has 15 amino acids. For the CDR3, the DNA is TGTGCCAGCAGTTACTCGACAGGGGGCAATCAGCCCCAGCATTTT. This codes for CASSYSTGGNQPQHF.

The genes are TRBV4-1 and TRBJ2-1, with TRBD1 matching 9 bases. This CDR3 region has 17 residues. Germline values: CDR1 MGHRA, CDR2 YSYEKL. Unmatched junction bases numbered 5, after V lost 0 bases and J lost 2 bases. Written as DNA, the CDR3 is TGCGCCAGCAGCCAAGATGGGGGGACAGGGACCTACAATGAGCAGTTCTTC. Residues: CASSQDGGTGTYNEQFF.

The V call is TRBV7-3, the J call TRBJ2-3; TRBD2 matches 8 bases. The junction had 2 bases not matched to a gene; V was cut back by 4 bases and J by 5 bases. Germline lookup yields CDR1 SGHTA and CDR2 FQGTGA. This CDR3 has 13 residues. The CDR3 DNA reads TGTGCCAGCAGCTCCGGGGGGGTAGATACGCAGTATTTT. It translates to CASSSGGVDTQYF.

J is TRBJ2-1 and V is TRBV5-4; the match to TRBD2 covers 13 bases. The CDR3 runs 15 residues. The germline V gene encodes CDR1 SGHNT and CDR2 YYREEE (reference sequence). Germline trimming cut 3 bases from V and 10 bases from J; bases unmatched to any gene: 7. CDR3 sequence reads: CASSWGLAGLGEQFF. DNA for the CDR3: TGTGCCAGCAGCTGGGGACTAGCGGGGCTCGGGGAGCAGTTCTTC.

The chain employs TRBV7-2 and TRBJ2-3, with 14 bases matching TRBD2. V was pared by 5 bases and J by 4 bases, with 5 bases of the junction left unmatched. This CDR3 has 16 amino acids. Per the germline V gene, CDR1 is SGHTA and CDR2 is FQGNSA. The CDR3 region is CASSHRLAGGPDTQYF. In nucleotides, the CDR3 is TGTGCCAGCAGCCACCGACTAGCGGGAGGGCCAGATACGCAGTATTTT.

This clone has a single count. V and J are TRBV7-3 and TRBJ2-3; 9 bases are shared with TRBD2. Germline V CDR1 and CDR2: SGHTA, FQGTGA. The CDR3 consists of 16 residues. The trim removed 2 bases at V and 4 bases at J, leaving 7 bases unmatched. This CDR3 is CASSLLGSGSSDTQYF. The CDR3 nucleotides read TGTGCCAGCAGCTTACTGGGTAGCGGGAGTTCAGATACGCAGTATTTT.

The genes are TRBV11-2 and TRBJ2-5; 9 bases align to TRBD2. The length of the CDR3 is 15 residues. Germline CDR1 is SGHAT and CDR2 is FQNNGV. With V trimmed by 6 bases and J by 9 bases, 14 bases remained unmatched. The CDR3 region has the DNA TGTGCCAGCAGTCTAGCGGGGCCAGGGGGGGTCGCCCAGTACTTC. It is translated as CASSLAGPGGVAQYF.

The chain uses TRBV5-6 and TRBJ2-7; 11 bases match TRBD2. Germline V gene sequence: CDR1 SGHDT, CDR2 YYEEEE. CDR3 size: 15 residues. The V gene end was trimmed by 3 bases and the J gene end by 2 bases; junction bases not matched to a gene: 4. CDR3 sequence: CASSWGTSGTYEQYF. CDR3 in DNA: TGTGCCAGCAGCTGGGGGACTAGCGGAACCTACGAGCAGTACTTC.

The chain combines TRBV30 with TRBJ2-7; perhaps TRBD1 as D (5 bases). The CDR3 covers 13 residues. The germline gives CDR1 GTSNPN, CDR2 SVGIG (reference sequence). V lost 3 bases and J lost 0, with 9 bases in between. The CDR3 bases are TGTGCCTGGAGCGACAGCCCCTCCTACGAGCAGTACTTC. Amino acids: CAWSDSPSYEQYF.

This chain connects TRBV15 to TRBJ2-1; D may be TRBD2 (6 bases). V lost 5 bases, J lost 5 bases, and 19 bases lay in between. Germline V lookup: CDR1 LNHNV, CDR2 YYDKDF (reference sequence). The CDR3 runs 16 residues. CDR3 sequence reads: CATSGGWDGNNNEQFF. The DNA of the CDR3 is TGTGCCACCAGCGGGGGGTGGGACGGAAACAACAATGAGCAGTTCTTC.

The V call is TRBV27, the J call TRBJ2-3, with TRBD2 matching over 9 bases. The junction had 6 bases not matched to a gene; V was cut back by 4 bases and J by 4 bases. There are 15 residues in the CDR3. The V gene's germline CDR1 is MNHEY and CDR2 SMNVEV (reference sequence). The CDR3 loop reads CASSWSSGTADTQYF. For the CDR3, the DNA is TGTGCCAGCAGTTGGTCTAGCGGGACTGCAGATACGCAGTATTTT.

This rearrangement joins TRBV9 to TRBJ1-3, with 9 bases matching TRBD1. Germline V gene data show CDR1 as SGDLS and CDR2 as YYNGEE. The J segment lost 1 base and the V segment lost 3 bases, leaving 8 bases of the junction unmatched. CDR3 size: 17 residues. The CDR3 loop is CASSDDPGQGSGNTIYF. The CDR3 nucleotides read TGTGCCAGCAGCGACGATCCGGGACAGGGTTCTGGAAACACCATATATTTT.

CDR3 residues: CASSQDETGYTEAFF. The CDR3 region has the DNA TGCGCCAGCAGCCAAGACGAGACAGGCTACACTGAAGCTTTCTTT. V usage is TRBV4-1 and J usage is TRBJ1-1, with D perhaps TRBD1 (6 bases). Between the trimmed V and J ends, which lost 0 bases and 3 bases, there was a span of 11 bases. The CDR3 has 15 residues. Germline CDR1 MGHRA, CDR2 YSYEKL.

V usage is TRBV7-2 and J usage is TRBJ2-7, with 14 positions matching TRBD2. The CDR3 has 17 residues. CDR1 and CDR2 from the germline V gene are SGHTA and FQGNSA. J gave up 5 bases and V 5 bases, and 11 bases lay outside the gene matches. The CDR3 DNA reads as TGTGCCAGCAGCCGTGGACTAGCGGGAGGTAATTATGACGAGCAGTACTTC. Residues: CASSRGLAGGNYDEQYF. The full variable domain, its missing parts supplied by reference TRBV7-2 and TRBJ2-7, is GAGVSQSPSNKVTEKGKDVELRCDPISGHTALYWYRQSLGQGLEFLIYFQGNSAPDKSGLPSDRFSAERTGGSVSTLTIQRTQQEDSAVYLCASSRGLAGGNYDEQYFGPGTRLTVT.

The V and J genes are TRBV7-6 and TRBJ2-7, with a possible D match to TRBD1 (6 bases). The V end was cut by 2 bases, the J end by 5 bases, with 13 bases between. The CDR3 runs 14 residues. Germline CDR1 reads SGHVS; CDR2 reads FNYEAQ. The CDR3: CASSLTQGPHEQYF. The CDR3 DNA reads as TGTGCCAGCAGCTTAACACAGGGACCTCACGAGCAGTACTTC.

This chain joins TRBV10-3 and TRBJ1-3; unclear D gene. Deletions cut 5 bases from V and 4 bases from J, with 3 bases between. Germline CDR1 reads ENHRY; CDR2 reads SYGVKD. The CDR3 extends over 11 amino acids. The CDR3 sequence is CAISPGNTIYF. Here the CDR3 DNA reads TGTGCCATCAGTCCAGGAAACACCATATATTTT.

V and J are TRBV5-4 and TRBJ1-2, with D unclear. The CDR3 runs 12 residues. V shed 4 bases and J shed 5 bases, with 9 bases lying between them. Germline assignment: CDR1 SGHNT and CDR2 YYREEE (reference sequence). The CDR3: CASSPDRYGYTF. In nucleotides, the CDR3 is TGTGCCAGCAGCCCAGATCGTTATGGCTACACCTTC.

CDR3 sequence: CASNRRGVAEAFF. As DNA, the CDR3 is TGTGCCAGTAATCGTCGAGGAGTCGCTGAAGCTTTCTTT. The chain couples TRBV28 to TRBJ1-1, with no clear D. This CDR3 has 13 residues. The germline gives CDR1 MDHEN, CDR2 SYDVKM. Trimming cost V 9 bases and J 6 bases, with 17 bases left between them.

V is TRBV6-6 and J is TRBJ1-4; tentative D call: TRBD1 (5 bases). With 3 bases removed from V and 4 bases from J, the gap between germline ends came to 9 bases. Germline CDR1 reads MNHNY; CDR2 reads SVGAGI (reference sequence). This CDR3 spans 14 amino acids. CDR3: CASSYGGNNEKLFF. Here the CDR3 DNA reads TGTGCCAGCAGTTATGGGGGGAATAATGAAAAACTGTTTTTT.

A single count supports this clone. The chain has TRBV19 and TRBJ1-5; weak D call: TRBD1 (6 bases). The germline V gene has CDR1 LNHDA and CDR2 SQIVND (reference sequence). The CDR3 runs 14 residues. V lost 3 bases to trimming and J lost 3 bases, with 9 bases between them. CDR3 sequence (DNA): TGTGCCAGTAGTATTTGGGGGCTCAATCAGCCCCAGCATTTT. Protein: CASSIWGLNQPQHF.

V and J are TRBV9 and TRBJ2-2; possibly TRBD1 for D (5 bases). Trimming stripped 3 bases from V and 3 bases from J, with 15 bases between. There are 16 residues in the CDR3. The germline V gene has CDR1 SGDLS and CDR2 YYNGEE. The DNA of the CDR3 is TGTGCCAGCAGCGGGGGCCCCGACGCCCACACCGGGGAGCTGTTTTTT. As protein: CASSGGPDAHTGELFF. The variable domain in full, completed from reference TRBV9 and TRBJ2-2, reads DSGVTQTPKHLITATGQRVTLRCSPRSGDLSVYWYQQSLDQGLQFLIQYYNGEERAKGNILERFSAQQFPDLHSELNLSSLELGDSALYFCASSGGPDAHTGELFFGEGSRLTVL.

This chain links TRBV24-1 with TRBJ1-1; the D is unclear. Trimming took off 9 bases at V and 3 bases at J, with 10 bases between the two ends. The CDR3 consists of 12 residues. The germline V gene has CDR1 KGHDR and CDR2 SFDVKD. CDR3 DNA: TGTGCCACCGGGTCGGAGGACACTGAAGCTTTCTTT. Amino acids: CATGSEDTEAFF.